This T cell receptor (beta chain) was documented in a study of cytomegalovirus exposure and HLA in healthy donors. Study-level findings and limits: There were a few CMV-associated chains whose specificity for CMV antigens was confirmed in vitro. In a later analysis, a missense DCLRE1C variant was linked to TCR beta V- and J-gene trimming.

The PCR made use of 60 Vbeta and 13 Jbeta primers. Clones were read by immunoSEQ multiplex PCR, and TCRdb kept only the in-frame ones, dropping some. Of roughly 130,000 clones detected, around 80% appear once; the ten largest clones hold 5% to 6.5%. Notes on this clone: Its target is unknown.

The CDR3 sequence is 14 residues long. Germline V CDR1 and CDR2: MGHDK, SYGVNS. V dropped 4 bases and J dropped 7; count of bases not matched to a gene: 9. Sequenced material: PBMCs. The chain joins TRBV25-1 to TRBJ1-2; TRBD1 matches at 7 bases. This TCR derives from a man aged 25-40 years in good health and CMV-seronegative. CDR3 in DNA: TGTGCCAGCAGTGGGGAGACAGGGCCGAGTGGCTACACCTTC. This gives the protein CASSGETGPSGYTF.